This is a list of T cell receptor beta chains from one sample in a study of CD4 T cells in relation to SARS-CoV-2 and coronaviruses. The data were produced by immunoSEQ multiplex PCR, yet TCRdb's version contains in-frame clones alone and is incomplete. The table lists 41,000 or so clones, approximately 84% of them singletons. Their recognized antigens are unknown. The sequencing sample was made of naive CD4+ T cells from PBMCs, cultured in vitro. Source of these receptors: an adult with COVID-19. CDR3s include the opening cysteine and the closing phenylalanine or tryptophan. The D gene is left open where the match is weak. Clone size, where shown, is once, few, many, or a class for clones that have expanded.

CDR3 protein: CATRGIHGANVLTF
CDR3 DNA: TGTGCCACCCGGGGAATTCATGGGGCCAACGTCCTGACTTTC
J gene: TRBJ2-6
clone size: few
D gene: NA
V gene: TRBV19

CDR3 protein: CAISRTPTEFKNIQYF
CDR3 DNA: TGTGCCATCAGTCGAACTCCGACAGAATTCAAAAACATTCAGTACTTC
J gene: TRBJ2-4
clone size: NA
D gene: NA
V gene: TRBV10-3

CDR3 protein: CASRTGVIGELFF
CDR3 DNA: TGTGCCAGCAGGACGGGGGTTATCGGGGAGCTGTTTTTT
J gene: TRBJ2-2
clone size: NA
D gene: NA
V gene: TRBV28

CDR3 protein: CASNDATGWIYSYEQYF
CDR3 DNA: TGTGCCAGCAACGACGCGACAGGGTGGATTTATAGCTACGAGCAGTACTTC
J gene: TRBJ2-7
clone size: NA
D gene: TRBD1
V gene: TRBV5-5

CDR3 protein: CASNPGLVDYGYTF
CDR3 DNA: TGTGCCAGCAACCCTGGTCTGGTGGACTATGGCTACACCTTC
J gene: TRBJ1-2
clone size: NA
D gene: NA
V gene: TRBV7-2

CDR3 protein: CASSDGLNRQKTDTQYF
CDR3 DNA: TGTGCCAGCAGTGACGGCCTTAATCGTCAAAAGACGGATACGCAGTATTTT
J gene: TRBJ2-3
clone size: once
D gene: NA
V gene: TRBV6-1

CDR3 protein: CASSTNTVPSDLF
CDR3 DNA: TGTGCCAGCAGCACCAACACAGTGCCCTCCGATCTCTTC
J gene: TRBJ2-1
clone size: NA
D gene: NA
V gene: TRBV7-9

CDR3 protein: CASSLPSESTDTQYF
CDR3 DNA: TGTGCCAGCAGCTTGCCCAGCGAGAGCACAGATACGCAGTATTTT
J gene: TRBJ2-3
clone size: few
D gene: NA
V gene: TRBV5-4

CDR3 protein: CASSVADFPVVF
CDR3 DNA: TGTGCCAGCAGCGTAGCTGATTTTCCTGTGGTCTTC
J gene: TRBJ2-1
clone size: NA
D gene: NA
V gene: TRBV9

CDR3 protein: CSVRGDTIYF
CDR3 DNA: TGCAGCGTTCGGGGAGACACCATATATTTT
J gene: TRBJ1-3
clone size: NA
D gene: NA
V gene: TRBV29-1

CDR3 protein: CASSPKGKTSGRQSWSYNEQFF
CDR3 DNA: TGCGCCAGCAGCCCCAAGGGGAAGACTAGCGGGAGACAGAGTTGGTCCTACAATGAGCAGTTCTTC
J gene: TRBJ2-1
clone size: NA
D gene: TRBD2
V gene: TRBV4-1

CDR3 protein: CASSSGASEDNEQFF
CDR3 DNA: TGTGCCAGCTCATCAGGGGCGTCTGAAGACAATGAGCAGTTCTTC
J gene: TRBJ2-1
clone size: NA
D gene: NA
V gene: TRBV18

CDR3 protein: CASTSGQGTYEQYF
CDR3 DNA: TGTGCCAGCACTTCCGGACAGGGCACCTACGAGCAGTACTTC
J gene: TRBJ2-7
clone size: NA
D gene: TRBD1
V gene: TRBV28

CDR3 protein: CASSALTDVRKETQYF
CDR3 DNA: TGTGCCAGCAGCGCTTTGACAGATGTACGCAAAGAGACCCAGTACTTC
J gene: TRBJ2-5
clone size: once
D gene: NA
V gene: TRBV2

CDR3 protein: CASSISYSGRGRQPQHF
CDR3 DNA: TGTGCCAGTAGTATATCATATTCAGGGCGGGGGCGGCAGCCCCAGCATTTT
J gene: TRBJ1-5
clone size: NA
D gene: NA
V gene: TRBV19

CDR3 protein: CASSYSSRGEGSPLHF
CDR3 DNA: TGTGCCAGCAGTTACTCGAGTCGGGGGGAAGGTTCACCCCTCCACTTT
J gene: TRBJ1-6
clone size: NA
D gene: NA
V gene: TRBV6-6

CDR3 protein: CASSFVGTAGEKLFF
CDR3 DNA: TGTGCCAGCAGTTTTGTAGGGACGGCGGGCGAAAAACTGTTTTTT
J gene: TRBJ1-4
clone size: NA
D gene: NA
V gene: TRBV27

CDR3 protein: CASSPATETQYF
CDR3 DNA: TGTGCCAGCAGCCCCGCTACCGAGACCCAGTACTTC
J gene: TRBJ2-5
clone size: NA
D gene: NA
V gene: TRBV5-4

CDR3 protein: CASSVRDPPGQPQHF
CDR3 DNA: TGTGCCAGCAGTGTCCGGGACCCTCCCGGTCAGCCCCAGCATTTT
J gene: TRBJ1-5
clone size: few
D gene: NA
V gene: TRBV2

CDR3 protein: CASSLPINEKLFF
CDR3 DNA: TGTGCCAGCAGCTTGCCGATTAATGAAAAACTGTTTTTT
J gene: TRBJ1-4
clone size: NA
D gene: NA
V gene: TRBV7-9

CDR3 protein: CASALGQLNQPQHF
CDR3 DNA: TGTGCCAGCGCTTTAGGACAACTCAATCAGCCCCAGCATTTT
J gene: TRBJ1-5
clone size: NA
D gene: NA
V gene: TRBV11-2

CDR3 protein: CASSQGVVGLAGGDTQYF
CDR3 DNA: TGCGCCAGCAGCCAAGGAGTCGTGGGACTAGCGGGGGGAGATACGCAGTATTTT
J gene: TRBJ2-3
clone size: NA
D gene: TRBD2
V gene: TRBV4-1

CDR3 protein: CASSEPDRVGNIQYF
CDR3 DNA: TGCGCCAGCAGCGAACCGGACAGAGTCGGCAACATTCAGTACTTC
J gene: TRBJ2-4
clone size: NA
D gene: NA
V gene: TRBV4-1

CDR3 protein: CASSQVGGTNEKLFF
CDR3 DNA: TGCGCCAGCAGCCAAGTCGGGGGGACTAATGAAAAACTGTTTTTT
J gene: TRBJ1-4
clone size: NA
D gene: NA
V gene: TRBV4-1

CDR3 protein: CASSLGGGVSYEQYF
CDR3 DNA: TGTGCCAGCAGCTTGGGGGGCGGGGTCTCCTACGAGCAGTACTTC
J gene: TRBJ2-7
clone size: NA
D gene: NA
V gene: TRBV5-4

CDR3 protein: CASSLKAGAGTDTQYF
CDR3 DNA: TGCGCCAGCAGCTTAAAAGCGGGAGCGGGCACAGATACGCAGTATTTT
J gene: TRBJ2-3
clone size: NA
D gene: TRBD2
V gene: TRBV5-1

CDR3 protein: CASSLSGSSYEQYF
CDR3 DNA: TGCGCCAGCAGCTTGTCAGGGAGCTCCTACGAGCAGTACTTC
J gene: TRBJ2-7
clone size: NA
D gene: NA
V gene: TRBV5-1

CDR3 protein: CATSRGSGSATDTQYF
CDR3 DNA: TGTGCCACCAGCAGAGGCAGCGGGAGTGCGACAGATACGCAGTATTTT
J gene: TRBJ2-3
clone size: NA
D gene: TRBD2
V gene: TRBV15

CDR3 protein: CASSPGPATGYSTDTQYF
CDR3 DNA: TGTGCCAGCAGCCCAGGCCCGGCGACAGGGTATAGCACAGATACGCAGTATTTT
J gene: TRBJ2-3
clone size: NA
D gene: TRBD1
V gene: TRBV7-6

CDR3 protein: CSVEEGGRNQPQHF
CDR3 DNA: TGCAGCGTTGAAGAGGGAGGACGCAATCAGCCCCAGCATTTT
J gene: TRBJ1-5
clone size: NA
D gene: NA
V gene: TRBV29-1